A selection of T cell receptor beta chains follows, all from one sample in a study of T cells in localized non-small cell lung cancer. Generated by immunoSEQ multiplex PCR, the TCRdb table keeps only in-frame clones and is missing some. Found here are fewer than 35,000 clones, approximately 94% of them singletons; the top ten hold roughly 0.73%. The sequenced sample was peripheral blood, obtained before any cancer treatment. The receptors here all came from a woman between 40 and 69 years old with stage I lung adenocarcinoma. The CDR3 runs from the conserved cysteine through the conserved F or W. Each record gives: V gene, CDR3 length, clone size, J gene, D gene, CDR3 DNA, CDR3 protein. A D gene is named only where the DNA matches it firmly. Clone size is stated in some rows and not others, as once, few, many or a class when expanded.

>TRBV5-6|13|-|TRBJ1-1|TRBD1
TGTGCCAGCACCCAGACAGGGGGCACTGAAGCTTTCTTT
CASTQTGGTEAFF
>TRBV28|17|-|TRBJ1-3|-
TGTGCCAGCAGCGACTCGCGGAGGCTATACTCTGGAAACACCATATATTTT
CASSDSRRLYSGNTIYF
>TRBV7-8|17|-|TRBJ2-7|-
TGTGCCAGCAGCCAAAACACGGCTAAGGGGCTCTCCTACGAGCAGTACTTC
CASSQNTAKGLSYEQYF
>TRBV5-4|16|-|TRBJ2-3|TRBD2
TGTGCCAGCAGCCTCGGACTAGCGAGTAGCACAGATACGCAGTATTTT
CASSLGLASSTDTQYF
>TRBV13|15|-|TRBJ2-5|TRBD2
TGTGCCAGCAGCGACCTCCCTAGCGGACAAGAGACCCAGTACTTC
CASSDLPSGQETQYF
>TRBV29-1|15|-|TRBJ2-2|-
TGCAGCGCCCTTGGGCACACCAGGAACACCGGGGAGCTGTTTTTT
CSALGHTRNTGELFF
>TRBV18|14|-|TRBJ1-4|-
TGTGCCAGCTCCCCAGAGAGGCTTAATGAAAAACTGTTTTTT
CASSPERLNEKLFF
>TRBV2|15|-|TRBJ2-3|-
TGTGCCAGCATCCGAGACCGCTATGGCACAGATACGCAGTATTTT
CASIRDRYGTDTQYF
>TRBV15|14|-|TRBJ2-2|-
TGTGCCACCTCTCTGGGGACATCCACCGGGGAGCTGTTTTTT
CATSLGTSTGELFF
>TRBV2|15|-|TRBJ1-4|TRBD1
TGTGCCAGCAGGGGACAGGGGGGATATAATGAAAAACTGTTTTTT
CASRGQGGYNEKLFF
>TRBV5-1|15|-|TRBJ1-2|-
TGCGCCAGCAGCGACCGGGACAAAGCTAACTATGGCTACACCTTC
CASSDRDKANYGYTF
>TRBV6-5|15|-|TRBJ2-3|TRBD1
TGTGCCAGCAGTTACCAACAGGGGACCACAGATACGCAGTATTTT
CASSYQQGTTDTQYF
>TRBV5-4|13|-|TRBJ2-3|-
TGTGCCAGCAGCTTGGACTCCACAGATACGCAGTATTTT
CASSLDSTDTQYF
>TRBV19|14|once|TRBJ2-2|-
TGTGCCAGTAGTATAGACAGGGCGGCCGGGGAGCTGTTTTTT
CASSIDRAAGELFF
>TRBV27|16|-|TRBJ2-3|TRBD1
TGTGCCAGCAGCAGGCGAACGGGACAGAGCACAGATACGCAGTATTTT
CASSRRTGQSTDTQYF
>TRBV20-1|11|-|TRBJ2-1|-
TGCAGTGCTAGAGTAGTCAATGAGCAGTTCTTC
CSARVVNEQFF
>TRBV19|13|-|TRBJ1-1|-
TGTGCCAGTAGTATGCGGGGGGGAACTGAAGCTTTCTTT
CASSMRGGTEAFF
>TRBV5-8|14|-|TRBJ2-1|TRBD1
TGTGCCAGCAGCTGGGGACAGGAGTACAATGAGCAGTTCTTC
CASSWGQEYNEQFF
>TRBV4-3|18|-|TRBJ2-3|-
TGCGCCAGCAGCCAAGGTTCTAGCTGGGGAGGCCTAGCAGATACGCAGTATTTT
CASSQGSSWGGLADTQYF
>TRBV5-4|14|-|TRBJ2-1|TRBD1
TGTGCCAGCGGTTTAGATGGGACAGGTGAACGGCAGTTCTTC
CASGLDGTGERQFF
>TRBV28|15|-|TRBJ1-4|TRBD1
TGTGCCAGCAGTCCTCCGGGACAGGGGGTTGAAAAACTGTTTTTT
CASSPPGQGVEKLFF
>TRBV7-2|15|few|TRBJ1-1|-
TGTGCCAGCAGCCCACGGTCTTGGGGATCTGCTGAAGCTTTCTTT
CASSPRSWGSAEAFF
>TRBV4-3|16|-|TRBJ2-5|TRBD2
TGCGCCAGCAGCCAAGAATCCAGCGGGAGACTGGGGGCCCAGTACTTC
CASSQESSGRLGAQYF
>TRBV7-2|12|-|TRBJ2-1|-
TGTGCCAGCAGCTTAATAGGGCAGGAGCAGTTCTTC
CASSLIGQEQFF
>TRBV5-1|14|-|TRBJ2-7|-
TGCGCCAGCAGCTTGGGGCCTTTTGTCTACGAGCAGTACTTC
CASSLGPFVYEQYF
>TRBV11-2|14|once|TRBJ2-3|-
TGTGCCAGCAGCTTAGATACCCGAACAGATACGCAGTATTTT
CASSLDTRTDTQYF
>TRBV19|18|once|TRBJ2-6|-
TGTGCTTGCCGCGAAGCCTCGGCCGACACTTCTGGGGCCAACGTCCTGACTTTC
CACREASADTSGANVLTF
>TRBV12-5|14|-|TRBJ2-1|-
TGTGCTAGTGTTCGGGGGACCTGGCTGAATGAGCAGTTCTTC
CASVRGTWLNEQFF
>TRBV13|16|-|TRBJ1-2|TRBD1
TGTGCCAGCAGCCCCCCTGCGACAGGGGATTACTATGGCTACACCTTC
CASSPPATGDYYGYTF
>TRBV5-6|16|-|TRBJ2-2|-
TGTGCCAGCAGCTACAACTGGGAGTCAGACACCGGGGAGCTGTTTTTT
CASSYNWESDTGELFF
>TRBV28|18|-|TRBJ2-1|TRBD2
TGTGCCAGCAGTTTATTGAATTTGCGGGGGAGCTCCTACAATGAGCAGTTCTTC
CASSLLNLRGSSYNEQFF
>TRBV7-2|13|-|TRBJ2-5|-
TGTGCCAGCAGCGGGGGGGCCGCCGAGACCCAGTACTTC
CASSGGAAETQYF
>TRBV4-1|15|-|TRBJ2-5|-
TGCGCCAGCAGCCAAGATAAGGCCGTCCAAGAGACCCAGTACTTC
CASSQDKAVQETQYF
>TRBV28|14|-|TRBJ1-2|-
TGTGCCAGCACCCCGGGGGAGATTAGCTATGGCTACACCTTC
CASTPGEISYGYTF
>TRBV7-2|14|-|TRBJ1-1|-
TGTGCCAGCAGCTTAGCAGGGGGGAACACTGAAGCTTTCTTT
CASSLAGGNTEAFF
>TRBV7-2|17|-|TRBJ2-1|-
TGTGCCAGCAGTTCAACTAGAGCGGGCACCTCCTACAATGAGCAGTTCTTC
CASSSTRAGTSYNEQFF
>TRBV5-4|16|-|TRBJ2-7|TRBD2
TGTGCCAGCAGCTCCACTAGCGGGAGGGCCCCCTACGAGCAGTACTTC
CASSSTSGRAPYEQYF
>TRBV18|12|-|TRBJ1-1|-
TGTGCCAGCTCACTACAGGGTACTGAAGCTTTCTTT
CASSLQGTEAFF
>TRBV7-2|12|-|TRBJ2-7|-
TGTGCCAGCAGCCTACTAGCTCTCGAGCAGTACTTC
CASSLLALEQYF
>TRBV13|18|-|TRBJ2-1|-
TGTGCCAGCAGCTACCCCCCGGCCGGTAGGACTTCCTTTGATGAGCAGTTCTTC
CASSYPPAGRTSFDEQFF
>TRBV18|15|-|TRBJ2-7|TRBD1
TGTGCCAGCTCACCACTAAGGACAGGACAGGACGAGCAGTACTTC
CASSPLRTGQDEQYF
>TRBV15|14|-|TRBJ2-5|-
TGTGCCACCAGCAGTGCAGGGGTTCAAGAGACCCAGTACTTC
CATSSAGVQETQYF
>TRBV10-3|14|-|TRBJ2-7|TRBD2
TGTGCCACCTACGGGGGGGGAGCCCCCTACGAGCAGTACTTC
CATYGGGAPYEQYF
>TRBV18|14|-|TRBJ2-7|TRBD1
TGTGCCAGCTCACCCGGGCAGGGGGCCTACGAGCAGTACTTC
CASSPGQGAYEQYF
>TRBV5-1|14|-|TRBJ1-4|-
TGCGCCAGCAGCAGGGGGGAAGGAAATGAAAAACTGTTTTTT
CASSRGEGNEKLFF
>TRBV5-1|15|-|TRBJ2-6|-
TGCGCCAGCATTAGGGCCCCCTCTGGGGCCAACGTCCTGACTTTC
CASIRAPSGANVLTF
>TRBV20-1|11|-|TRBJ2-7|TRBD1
TGCAGTGCTATCAGGGGGAACGAGCAGTACTTC
CSAIRGNEQYF
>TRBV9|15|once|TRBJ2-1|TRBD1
TGTGCCAGCAGTAGACTAGGACAGGGGGTCAATGAGCAGTTCTTC
CASSRLGQGVNEQFF
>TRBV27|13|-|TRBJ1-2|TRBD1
TGTGCCAGCAGTAACCAGGGGGCGCATGGCTACACCTTC
CASSNQGAHGYTF
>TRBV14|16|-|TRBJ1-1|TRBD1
TGTGCCAGCAGCCAAAGAAGGGGACAGGGGCCCACTGAAGCTTTCTTT
CASSQRRGQGPTEAFF
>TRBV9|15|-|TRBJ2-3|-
TGTGCCAGCAGCGTATCAGGACCCTCCTTGGATACGCAGTATTTT
CASSVSGPSLDTQYF
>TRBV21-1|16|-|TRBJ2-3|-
TGTGCCAGCAGCAAAACCGGGACAGGGTTCACAGATACGCAGTATTTT
CASSKTGTGFTDTQYF
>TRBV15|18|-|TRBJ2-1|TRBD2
TGTGCCACCAGCAGCCGGACTAGCGGGATCGGAAAAAACAATGAGCAGTTCTTC
CATSSRTSGIGKNNEQFF
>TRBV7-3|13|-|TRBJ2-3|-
TGTGCCAGCAGCTCGACAGGAGTTGATACGCAGTATTTT
CASSSTGVDTQYF
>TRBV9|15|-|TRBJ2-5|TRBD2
TGTGCCAGCAGTATTGGGTGGGGGGGTCAAGAGACCCAGTACTTC
CASSIGWGGQETQYF
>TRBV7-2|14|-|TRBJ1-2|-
TGTGCCAGCAGTTCCGGGTCGACGGCGGGGGGCTACACCTTC
CASSSGSTAGGYTF
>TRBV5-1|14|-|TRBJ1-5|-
TGCGCCAGCAGCTTGGAGGGACGGAATCAGCCCCAGCATTTT
CASSLEGRNQPQHF